The 15 T cell receptor beta chains below come from one sample, sequenced in a study of PD-1 blockade in classical Hodgkin lymphoma. Method: immunoSEQ multiplex PCR; TCRdb's copy keeps in-frame clones and lacks some. The repertoire includes approximately 89,000 clones, over 70% of them detected once, and 10% to 15% sits in the top ten. Brentuximab vedotin exposure varied among the patients, all of whom had relapsed after autologous stem cell transplantation. The source was peripheral blood mononuclear cells (PBMCs), collected at baseline. The receptors come from a human donor with classical Hodgkin lymphoma.

This clone came up a few times. The rearrangement uses TRBV11-2 and TRBJ2-7, with unresolved D. The V gene's germline CDR1 is SGHAT and CDR2 FQNNGV. V lost 3 bases and J lost 3, with 6 bases in between. This CDR3 region has 12 residues. DNA for the CDR3: TGTGCCAGCAGCTTTACCAGCTACGAGCAGTACTTC. Its protein is CASSFTSYEQYF.

V gene TRBV6-4 combines with J gene TRBJ1-1, with D maybe TRBD1 (6 bases). Trimming stripped 5 bases from V and 1 base from J, with 29 bases between. Germline values: CDR1 MRHNA, CDR2 SNTAGT. CDR3 length: 20 amino acids. The CDR3 bases are TGTGCCAGCAGTTTGGGGAACAGGGTTCCCCATGGCGTCCCGAACACTGAAGCTTTCTTT. Its protein product is CASSLGNRVPHGVPNTEAFF.

This clone was counted a few times. The chain employs TRBV19 and TRBJ1-2; the D gene is possibly TRBD1 (5 bases). Germline V gene sequence: CDR1 LNHDA, CDR2 SQIVND (reference sequence). The length of the CDR3 is 12 residues. V lost 7 bases to trimming and J lost 8 bases, with 14 bases between them. CDR3 DNA sequence: TGTGCCAGTACGGGGCCCCAAGGGGGCTACACCTTC. This encodes CASTGPQGGYTF.

The chain couples TRBV19 to TRBJ2-7, with D perhaps matching TRBD1 (6 bases). The length of the CDR3 is 16 residues. Germline CDR1 and CDR2: LNHDA and SQIVND (reference sequence). Trimming pared 6 bases from V and 0 bases from J, leaving 18 bases between. The CDR3, as DNA: TGTGCCAGTAGAAGATTCCACAGGGATAACTCCTACGAGCAGTACTTC. The encoded protein is CASRRFHRDNSYEQYF. Full variable domain (outside the CDR3, taken from reference TRBV19 and TRBJ2-7): DGGITQSPKYLFRKEGQNVTLSCEQNLNHDAMYWYRQDPGQGLRLIYYSQIVNDFQKGDIAEGYSVSREKKESFPLTVTSAQKNPTAFYLCASRRFHRDNSYEQYFGPGTRLTVT.

The V gene is TRBV9, the J gene TRBJ1-2; unclear D gene. The CDR3 covers 15 residues. Trimming shortened V by 3 bases and J by 4 bases, and 16 bases separated the two germline ends. The germline CDR1 and CDR2 sequences are SGDLS and YYNGEE. The CDR3 spells CASSGGTKPVYGYTF. The CDR3 nucleotides are TGTGCCAGCAGCGGGGGAACAAAACCGGTCTATGGCTACACCTTC.

The chain has TRBV6-1 and TRBJ1-1; 7 positions match TRBD1. The germline V gene encodes CDR1 MNHNS and CDR2 SASEGT. CDR3 length: 14 amino acids. V lost 5 bases and J lost 5; bases outside the gene matches: 8. The chain's CDR3 is CASSQDRVRTEAFF. CDR3 in DNA: TGTGCCAGCAGTCAAGACAGGGTCCGGACTGAAGCTTTCTTT.

The V and J genes are TRBV7-3 and TRBJ2-5; 8 positions agree with TRBD1. From germline, CDR1 is SGHTA and CDR2 FQGTGA. The J segment lost 5 bases and the V segment lost 5 bases, leaving 13 bases of the junction unmatched. The CDR3 runs 16 residues. The CDR3 bases are TGTGCCAGCAGCACCACGTCACCAGGGGGCGGGGAGACCCAGTACTTC. This gives the protein CASSTTSPGGGETQYF.

V and J are TRBV6-5 and TRBJ1-5; D is undetermined. With 6 bases removed from V and 3 bases from J, the gap between germline ends came to 9 bases. The CDR3 is 13 amino acids. Germline V gene data show CDR1 as MNHEY and CDR2 as SVGAGI. In DNA, the CDR3 is TGTGCCAGCAGCCGGGATCTCAATCAGCCCCAGCATTTT. Protein product: CASSRDLNQPQHF.

The chain links TRBV18 to TRBJ1-3, with no clear D. Germline CDR1 and CDR2: KGHSH and LQKENI. V lost 5 bases and J lost 0, with 5 bases in between. This CDR3 comprises 13 residues. CDR3 in amino acids: CASSTSSGNTIYF. The CDR3 DNA reads TGTGCCAGCTCAACGAGCTCTGGAAACACCATATATTTT.

The count of this clone is one. The rearrangement joins TRBV28 to TRBJ1-2; D call uncertain. Deletions cut 1 base from V and 0 bases from J, with 3 bases between. CDR3 length: 13 amino acids. CDR1 and CDR2 (germline): MDHEN, SYDVKM. CDR3 DNA: TGTGCCAGCAGTTTATACACTAACTATGGCTACACCTTC. Residues: CASSLYTNYGYTF.

The genes are TRBV28 and TRBJ1-5; D gene uncertain. The CDR3 totals 13 residues. Looked up from germline, CDR1 is MDHEN and CDR2 is SYDVKM. V shed 5 bases and J shed 6 bases, with 11 bases lying between them. The CDR3: CASSLRTAQPQHF. CDR3 coding DNA: TGTGCCAGCAGTCTAAGGACGGCTCAGCCCCAGCATTTT. Supplemented by reference TRBV28 and TRBJ1-5, the full variable domain reads DVKVTQSSRYLVKRTGEKVFLECVQDMDHENMFWYRQDPGLGLRLIYFSYDVKMKEKGDIPEGYSVSREKKERFSLILESASTNQTSMYLCASSLRTAQPQHFGDGTRLSIL.

The V gene is TRBV5-1, the J gene TRBJ2-7; 13 positions agree with TRBD2. The germline V gene encodes CDR1 SGHRS and CDR2 YFSETQ. The CDR3 runs to 15 residues. Trimming removed 5 bases from V and 6 bases from J; junction bases left unmatched: 8. In nucleotides, the CDR3 is TGCGCCAGCAGACCGGGACTAGCGGGAAATTTCGAGCAGTACTTC. It specifies CASRPGLAGNFEQYF.

The chain uses TRBV2 and TRBJ1-1; possible D gene TRBD1, 6 bases. Trimming cost V 8 bases and J 4 bases, with 20 bases left between them. Germline V gene sequence: CDR1 SNHLY, CDR2 FYNNEI. This CDR3 contains 15 residues. CDR3 coding DNA: TGTGCCAGCGCCCCCCGGGGGGCTGGCGGCACTGAAGCTTTCTTT. This encodes CASAPRGAGGTEAFF.

The chain has TRBV9 and TRBJ2-5; D is undetermined. The J call may be mistaken, given a closer DNA end match to TRBJ2-7. CDR3 length: 13 residues. Germline lookup yields CDR1 SGDLS and CDR2 YYNGEE. CDR3 DNA: TGTGCCAGCAGCTCTCAGCCGTCCTACGAGCAGTACTTC. This gives the protein CASSSQPSYEQYF.

This clone was found a few times. The chain combines TRBV6-4 with TRBJ2-3; tentatively, D is TRBD1 (7 bases). Germline CDR1 MRHNA, CDR2 SNTAGT. Trimming pared 5 bases from V and 3 bases from J, leaving 15 bases between. This CDR3 has 15 amino acids. CDR3 in DNA: TGTGCCAGCAGTCCGCAGGGGGGAGCTACAGATACGCAGTATTTT. This sequence encodes CASSPQGGATDTQYF.